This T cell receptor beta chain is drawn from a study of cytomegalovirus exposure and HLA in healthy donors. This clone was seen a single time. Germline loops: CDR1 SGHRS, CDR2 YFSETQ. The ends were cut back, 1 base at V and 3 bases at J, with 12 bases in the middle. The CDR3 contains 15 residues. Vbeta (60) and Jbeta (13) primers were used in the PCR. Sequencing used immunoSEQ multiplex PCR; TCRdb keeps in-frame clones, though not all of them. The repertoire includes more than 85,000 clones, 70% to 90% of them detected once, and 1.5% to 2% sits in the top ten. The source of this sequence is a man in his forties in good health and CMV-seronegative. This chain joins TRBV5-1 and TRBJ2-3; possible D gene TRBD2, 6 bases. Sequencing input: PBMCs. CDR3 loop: CASSLRRGITDTQYF. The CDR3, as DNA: TGCGCCAGCAGCTTGAGGCGGGGAATAACAGATACGCAGTATTTT.